This T cell receptor beta chain was captured in a study of identical twins. This clonotype was detected only a few times. MiXCR, run by TCRdb on the 5' RACE reads, gives a single entry per CDR3 protein. Found here are roughly 250,000 distinct CDR3 sequences, more than 12% of them singletons; the top ten hold around 8.9%. This TCR was recovered from a woman aged 18 to 35 in good health. The source material was memory (CD45RO+) T cells sorted from blood.

The CDR3 sequence: CASSLVGGSSYEQYF. The CDR3, as DNA: TGTGCCAGCAGCTTAGTTGGCGGGAGCTCCTACGAGCAGTACTTC. The V call is TRBV11-3, the J call TRBJ2-7; 7 bases fit TRBD2. The CDR3 runs 15 residues. Germline CDR1 SGHNT, CDR2 YENEEA. The V segment lost 1 base and the J segment 0 bases; nucleotides outside the gene matches: 3.